Following are 6 T cell receptor beta chains from one sample sequenced in a study of blood T cells in healthy people across ages. Together with a sample-barcoded 5' primer, a J-beta primer mix was included in a second PCR lasting roughly 7 to 11 cycles. TCRdb used MiXCR to reprocess the 5' RACE reads, holding one entry per CDR3 protein. The sample lists fewer than 2,000,000 distinct CDR3 sequences, roughly two fifths occurring once. The sequenced material came from blood. All receptors derive from a human donor in good health.

This clonotype was seen a handful of times. The gene calls are TRBV12-3 or TRBV12-4 and TRBJ2-7; weak D call: TRBD2 (6 bases). The germline V and J ends were trimmed by 7 bases and 0 bases, with 31 bases remaining between them. The CDR3 has 20 amino acids. Here the CDR3 DNA reads TGTGCCAGCAACGAATTGGTCCCCCGACGAGGGACTCCTAGCTCCTACGAGCAGTACTTC. Residues: CASNELVPRRGTPSSYEQYF.

With respect to this clonotype: Since the CDR3 does not end with the conserved phenylalanine or tryptophan, this likely comes from a read error. The CDR3 DNA sequence: TGTGCCAGCAGCTTATCTGGGACTCAGTACAATGAGCAGTTCGTC. Translation: CASSLSGTQYNEQFV. The rearrangement joins TRBV7-3 to TRBJ2-1; the D gene is possibly TRBD2 (6 bases). CDR1 and CDR2 (germline): SGHTA, FQGTGA. CDR3 length equals 15 residues. V dropped 2 bases and J dropped 4 bases, with 12 bases sitting between them.

This clonotype was seen more than once but under ten times. This chain joins TRBV6-2 or TRBV6-3 and TRBJ2-5; no clear D gene. This CDR3 is 13 amino acids long. CDR1 and CDR2 (germline): MNHEY, SVGEGT. The V gene lost 7 bases and the J gene lost 5 bases, with 14 bases spanning the gap. The DNA of the CDR3 is TGTGCCAGCACCAAGGGCCCATGGGAGACCCAGTACTTC. This sequence encodes CASTKGPWETQYF.

This clonotype was seen only once. CDR3 bases: TGCGCCAGCAGCTTGCGGCCCGGGACAGACCAAGAGACCCAGTTCTTC. Amino acid sequence: CASSLRPGTDQETQFF. The chain has TRBV5-1 and TRBJ2-5; 7 nucleotides line up with TRBD1. The assigned J gene may be wrong: the sequence end matches TRBJ2-1 better. CDR3 size: 16 residues. Germline V gene data show CDR1 as SGHRS and CDR2 as YFSETQ.

A remark on this clonotype: One end of the junction fails to match germline, which may point to a read error. This chain links TRBV5-1 with TRBJ2-6; a possible D gene is TRBD1 (6 bases). CDR1 SGHRS and CDR2 YFSETQ come from the germline V gene. The CDR3 contains 19 residues. The CDR3 loop is CASSLNWRSAVSGASVLTF. CDR3 coding DNA: TGCGCCAGCAGCTTGAATTGGCGGTCTGCCGTCTCAGGGGCCAGCGTCCTGACTTTC.

The chain uses TRBV29-1 and TRBJ2-1, with 14 nucleotides matching TRBD2. With 5 bases clipped from V and 9 bases from J, the junction kept 12 bases outside the gene matches. The CDR3 covers 16 residues. Looked up from germline, CDR1 is SQVTM and CDR2 is ANQGSEA. CDR3: CSVTRGLAGGGGEQFF. The CDR3 coding sequence is TGCAGCGTTACAAGAGGACTAGCGGGGGGAGGTGGTGAGCAGTTCTTC.